This T cell receptor (beta chain) was retrieved from a study of T cell responses to AZD1222 COVID-19 vaccine. Study results and limitations: Two AZD1222 doses significantly raised spike-specific TCR breadth and depth over controls. There were mostly white British donors and more females than males, and clonal diversity was possibly underestimated.

Clones were sequenced by immunoSEQ multiplex PCR, and TCRdb holds only the in-frame ones, with some missing. The repertoire includes approximately 140,000 clones, about nine tenths of them detected once, and around 3.6% sits in the top ten. Germline-derived CDR1 and CDR2 are SGHAT and FQNNGV. Trimming at V came to 1 base and at J to 9 bases, leaving 3 bases not matched to a gene. The CDR3 has 14 residues. About this clone itself: Its antigen is unidentified.

V is TRBV11-2 and J is TRBJ2-1; 10 positions agree with TRBD2. This specimen was peripheral blood, taken on day 0 of AZD1222 vaccination. The receptor was isolated from an adult in good health. In DNA form, the CDR3 reads TGTGCCAGCAGCTTAGTGCTAGCGGGGGTTGAGCAGTTCTTC. The encoded protein is CASSLVLAGVEQFF.